Presented here are 18 T cell receptor beta chains from one specimen sequenced in a study of CD8 T cells in ankylosing spondylitis. TCRdb independently ran MiXCR on the 5' RACE reads; one entry per CDR3 protein. The sample has hundreds of thousands of distinct CDR3 sequences; 10% to 13% are singletons. Sequencing was performed on blood, either unsorted or a sorted T cell fraction (not recorded which). Receptors were obtained from a male donor with ankylosing spondylitis or in good health (not recorded which).

V and J are TRBV7-6 and TRBJ2-7; the D is unclear. The V end was cut by 1 base, the J end by 2 bases, with 9 bases between. CDR1 and CDR2 (germline): SGHVS, FNYEAQ. The CDR3 totals 14 residues. This CDR3 reads CASSLEWGTYEQYF. Here the CDR3 DNA reads TGTGCCAGCAGCTTAGAATGGGGAACCTACGAGCAGTACTTC.

This clonotype was counted a few times. The gene calls are TRBV7-2 and TRBJ1-2; D remains unclear. The ends were cut back, 6 bases at V and 8 bases at J, with 13 bases in the middle. The CDR3 totals 12 residues. Germline V gene lookup returns CDR1 SGHTA and CDR2 FQGNSA. The CDR3 region has the DNA TGTGCCAGCAGTCAAGAGGGCTGGGGCTACACCTTC. As protein: CASSQEGWGYTF.

This clonotype was recorded many times. V and J are TRBV6-5 and TRBJ1-4; D not resolved. V was shortened by 2 bases and J by 7 bases, with 14 bases between the two germline ends. CDR1 is MNHEY, CDR2 SVGAGI, per germline. The length of the CDR3 is 15 residues. The CDR3, as DNA: TGTGCCAGCAGTTACCTGGGTCTGGTCGGTGAAAAACTGTTTTTT. Amino acid sequence: CASSYLGLVGEKLFF.

Comments on this clonotype: A much larger clone is a single base away; this may be a read error. The chain employs TRBV5-1 and TRBJ2-1; D gene ambiguous. The CDR3 extends over 12 amino acids. Per the germline V gene, CDR1 is SGHRS and CDR2 is YFSETQ. This CDR3 is CASSFSSNEQLF. In DNA form, the CDR3 reads TGCGCCAGCAGCTTTTCCTCCAATGAGCAGCTCTTC. The variable domain in full, with the rest retrieved from reference TRBV5-1 and TRBJ2-1, is KAGVTQTPRYLIKTRGQQVTLSCSPISGHRSVSWYQQTPGQGLQFLFEYFSETQRNKGNFPGRFSGRQFSNSRSEMNVSTLELGDSALYLCASSFSSNEQLFGPGTRLTVL.

In its sample, this clonotype was seen a few times. The J gene is TRBJ2-5, the V gene TRBV2; D is possibly TRBD1 (5 bases). CDR1 SNHLY and CDR2 FYNNEI come from the germline V gene. The CDR3 length is 14 residues. Between the trimmed V and J ends, which lost 6 bases and 3 bases, there was a span of 14 bases. CDR3: CASRGVRTEETQYF. For the CDR3, the DNA is TGTGCCAGCAGAGGGGTGCGGACCGAAGAGACCCAGTACTTC.

V usage is TRBV27 and J usage is TRBJ2-7; no reliable D call. The germline gives CDR1 MNHEY, CDR2 SMNVEV (reference sequence). Trimming left V 3 bases short and J 7 bases short, with 13 bases between. This CDR3 comprises 13 residues. The DNA of the CDR3 is TGTGCCAGCAGTTTTATGGGTGTCGGAGAGCAGTACTTC. It specifies CASSFMGVGEQYF.

This clonotype was observed at least ten times. The chain employs TRBV4-2 and TRBJ2-1; 13 bases fit TRBD2. CDR1 LGHNA and CDR2 YNFKEQ come from the germline V gene. The CDR3 runs to 16 residues. Trimming cost V 1 base and J 9 bases; bases outside gene matches: 6. This CDR3 is CASSQGLAGGPIEQFF. For the CDR3, the DNA is TGTGCCAGCAGCCAAGGACTAGCGGGGGGCCCGATTGAGCAGTTCTTC.

This clonotype occurred many times. V gene TRBV5-1 combines with J gene TRBJ2-3; tentatively, D is TRBD1 (5 bases). Trimming stripped 1 base from V and 4 bases from J, with 10 bases between. This CDR3 is built from 14 residues. Germline CDR1 is SGHRS and CDR2 is YFSETQ. CDR3 bases: TGCGCCAGCAGCTTGCAGGGTTCGGCAGATACGCAGTATTTT. It is translated as CASSLQGSADTQYF.

In this sample, this clonotype turned up many times. The gene calls are TRBV21-1 and TRBJ2-3; the tabulated D call, TRBD2, remains unverified against the DNA. TRBV21-1 is deemed a pseudogene. CDR3 length: 20 amino acids. This chain's CDR3 is CASSKDARLAGDEGTDTQYF. The CDR3 DNA reads TGTGCCAGCAGCAAAGATGCCCGACTAGCGGGGGATGAGGGCACAGATACGCAGTATTTT.

This clonotype has more than one count but fewer than ten. This sequence joins TRBV11-1 and TRBJ2-2, with D maybe TRBD2 (8 bases). V was clipped by 8 bases and J by 1 base, with 17 bases between them. Germline assignment: CDR1 SGHAT and CDR2 FQDESV (reference sequence). CDR3 length: 16 amino acids. The chain's CDR3 is CASLDGGDRNTGELFF. For the CDR3, the DNA is TGTGCCAGCCTCGACGGGGGGGACAGGAACACCGGGGAGCTGTTTTTT.

J is TRBJ1-6 and V is TRBV12-3 or TRBV12-4; no reliable D call. Trimming cost V 1 base and J 7 bases, with 8 bases left between them. The CDR3 extends over 14 amino acids. The CDR3 coding sequence is TGTGCCAGCAGTTTAGGGGAGTACAATTCACCCCTCCACTTT. It specifies CASSLGEYNSPLHF.

This clonotype was counted a single time. A read error may explain this, as a much larger clone is one base away. The gene calls are TRBV5-1 and TRBJ2-7, with 8 bases matching TRBD1. Trimming cost V 0 bases and J 9 bases; bases outside gene matches: 2. CDR3 length equals 12 residues. Per the germline V gene, CDR1 is SGHRS and CDR2 is YFSETQ. CDR3 DNA: TGCGCCAGCAGCTTGGAGGACAGGGCGCAGTACTTC. This sequence encodes CASSLEDRAQYF.

The V and J genes are TRBV7-9 and TRBJ1-5, with a tentative D call TRBD1 (5 bases). The germline V gene has CDR1 SEHNR and CDR2 FQNEAQ (reference sequence). The CDR3 covers 15 residues. V was cut by 1 base and J by 3 bases, with 10 bases left in between. The CDR3 DNA follows: TGTGCCAGCAGCTTAGGAGACAGCCACAATCAGCCCCAGCATTTT. It translates to CASSLGDSHNQPQHF.

Many counts were recorded for this clonotype. The genes are TRBV20-1 and TRBJ2-5, with D unclear. Germline values: CDR1 DFQATT, CDR2 SNEGSKA (reference sequence). V lost 6 bases to trimming and J lost 4 bases, with 15 bases between them. The CDR3 extends over 13 amino acids. The CDR3 DNA reads as TGCAGTGCGTTTAGTTCCGCAGCAGAGACCCAGTACTTC. Translated, it gives CSAFSSAAETQYF.

This clonotype has at least ten counts. V and J are TRBV7-2 and TRBJ2-6; D gene unclear. This CDR3 contains 15 residues. With 5 bases removed from V and 4 bases from J, the gap between germline ends came to 12 bases. Germline V CDR1 and CDR2: SGHTA, FQGNSA. The CDR3 DNA reads as TGTGCCAGCAGCAAGGCCCTTTCCGGGGCCAACGTCCTGACTTTC. Protein sequence: CASSKALSGANVLTF.

This clonotype was found many times. J is TRBJ2-5 and V is TRBV7-2, with TRBD2 matching over 7 bases. Trimming cost V 5 bases and J 4 bases; bases outside gene matches: 10. In germline, CDR1 is SGHTA, CDR2 FQGNSA. The CDR3 is made up of 15 amino acids. CDR3 sequence: CASSPRTREGETQYF. The CDR3 DNA is TGTGCCAGCAGCCCCCGGACTAGGGAAGGAGAGACCCAGTACTTC.

This clonotype was picked up many times. The chain links TRBV6-5 to TRBJ1-6; a possible D gene is TRBD1 (6 bases). This CDR3 is 16 amino acids long. V lost 4 bases to trimming and J lost 6 bases, with 16 bases between them. The germline V gene encodes CDR1 MNHEY and CDR2 SVGAGI. This CDR3 is CASSLTTGQLNSPLHF. For the CDR3, the DNA is TGTGCCAGCAGTTTAACAACCGGACAGCTTAATTCACCCCTCCACTTT.

Many counts were recorded for this clonotype. V gene TRBV12-3 or TRBV12-4 combines with J gene TRBJ2-7, with 8 bases that match TRBD2. This CDR3 comprises 14 residues. After removal of 7 bases from V and 4 bases from J, the junction contained 9 bases not matched to a gene. CDR3 nucleotide sequence: TGTGCCAGCAACCCGGGGGGGCGGTCATACGAGCAGTACTTC. Its protein product is CASNPGGRSYEQYF.